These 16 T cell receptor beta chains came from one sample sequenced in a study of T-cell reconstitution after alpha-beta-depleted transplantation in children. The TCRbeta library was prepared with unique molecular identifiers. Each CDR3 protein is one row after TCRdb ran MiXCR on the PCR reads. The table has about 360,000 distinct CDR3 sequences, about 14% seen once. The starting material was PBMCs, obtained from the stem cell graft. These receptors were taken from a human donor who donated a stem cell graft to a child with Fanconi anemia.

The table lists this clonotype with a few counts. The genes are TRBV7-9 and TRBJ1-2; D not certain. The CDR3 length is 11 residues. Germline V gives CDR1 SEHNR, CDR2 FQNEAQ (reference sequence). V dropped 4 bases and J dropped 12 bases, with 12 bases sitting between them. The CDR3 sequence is CASSSARENTF. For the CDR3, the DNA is TGTGCCAGCAGCTCCGCCCGGGAAAACACCTTC.

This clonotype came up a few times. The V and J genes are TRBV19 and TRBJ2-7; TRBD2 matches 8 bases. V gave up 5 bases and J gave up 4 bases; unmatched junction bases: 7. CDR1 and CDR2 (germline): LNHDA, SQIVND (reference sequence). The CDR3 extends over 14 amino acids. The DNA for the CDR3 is TGTGCCAGTAGTGGGGGCGGACTAGCTTACGAGCAGTACTTC. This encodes CASSGGGLAYEQYF.

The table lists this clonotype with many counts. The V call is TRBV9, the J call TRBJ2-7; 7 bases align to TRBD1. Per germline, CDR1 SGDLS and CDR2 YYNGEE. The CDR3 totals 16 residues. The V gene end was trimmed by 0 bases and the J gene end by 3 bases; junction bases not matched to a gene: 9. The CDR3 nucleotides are TGTGCCAGCAGCGTAGGTGGGTGGGGGACAGTCTACGAGCAGTACTTC. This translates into CASSVGGWGTVYEQYF.

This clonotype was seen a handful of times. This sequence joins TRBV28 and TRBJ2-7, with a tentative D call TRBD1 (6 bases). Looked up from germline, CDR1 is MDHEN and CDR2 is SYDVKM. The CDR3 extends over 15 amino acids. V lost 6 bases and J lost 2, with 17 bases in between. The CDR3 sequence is CASSPPGTLAYEQYV. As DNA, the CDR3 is TGTGCCAGCAGCCCACCGGGGACATTAGCCTACGAGCAGTACGTC.

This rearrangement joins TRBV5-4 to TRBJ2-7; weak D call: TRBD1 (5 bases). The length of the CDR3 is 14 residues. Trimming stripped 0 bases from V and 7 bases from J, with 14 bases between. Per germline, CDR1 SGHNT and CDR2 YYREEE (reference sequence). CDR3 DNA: TGTGCCAGCAGCTTGGAGCAGGGATCTTTTGAGCAGTACTTC. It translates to CASSLEQGSFEQYF.

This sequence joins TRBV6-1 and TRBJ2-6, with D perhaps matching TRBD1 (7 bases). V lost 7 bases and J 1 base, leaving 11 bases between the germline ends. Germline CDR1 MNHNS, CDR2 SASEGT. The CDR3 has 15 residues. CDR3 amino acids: CASKEGASGANVLTF. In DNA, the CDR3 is TGTGCCAGCAAGGAGGGGGCGTCTGGGGCCAACGTCCTGACTTTC.

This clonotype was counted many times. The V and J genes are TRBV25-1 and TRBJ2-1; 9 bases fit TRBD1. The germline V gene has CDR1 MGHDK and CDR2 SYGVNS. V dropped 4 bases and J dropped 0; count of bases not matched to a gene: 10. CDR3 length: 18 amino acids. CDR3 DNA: TGTGCCAGCAGTGGAAGCCCTGGACAGGGGAGCTCCTACAATGAGCAGTTCTTC. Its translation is CASSGSPGQGSSYNEQFF.

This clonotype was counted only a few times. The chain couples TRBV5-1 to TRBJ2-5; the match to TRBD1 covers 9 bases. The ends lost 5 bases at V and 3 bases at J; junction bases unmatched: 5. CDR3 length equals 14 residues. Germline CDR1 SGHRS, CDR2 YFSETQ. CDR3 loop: CASRRTGGEETQYF. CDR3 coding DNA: TGCGCCAGCAGACGTACAGGGGGCGAAGAGACCCAGTACTTC.

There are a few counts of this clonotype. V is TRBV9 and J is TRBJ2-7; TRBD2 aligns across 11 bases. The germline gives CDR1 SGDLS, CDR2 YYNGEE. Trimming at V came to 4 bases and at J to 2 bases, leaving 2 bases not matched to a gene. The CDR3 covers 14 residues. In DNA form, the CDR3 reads TGTGCCAGCAGCCCGACTAGCGGGACCTACGAGCAGTACTTC. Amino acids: CASSPTSGTYEQYF.

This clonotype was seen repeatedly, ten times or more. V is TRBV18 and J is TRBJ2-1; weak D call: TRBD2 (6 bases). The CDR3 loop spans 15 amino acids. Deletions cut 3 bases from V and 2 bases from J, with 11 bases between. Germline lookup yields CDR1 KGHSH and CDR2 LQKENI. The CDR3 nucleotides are TGTGCCAGCTCACCCGCGGGGACCCCCTACAATGAGCAGTTCTTC. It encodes CASSPAGTPYNEQFF.

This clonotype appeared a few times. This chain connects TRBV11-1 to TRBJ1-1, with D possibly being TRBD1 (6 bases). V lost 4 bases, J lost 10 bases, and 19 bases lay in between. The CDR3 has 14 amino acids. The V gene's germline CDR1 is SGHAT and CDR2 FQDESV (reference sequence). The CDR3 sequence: CASSSTTQWGRAFF. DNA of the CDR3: TGTGCCAGCAGCTCAACCACACAATGGGGGCGAGCTTTCTTT.

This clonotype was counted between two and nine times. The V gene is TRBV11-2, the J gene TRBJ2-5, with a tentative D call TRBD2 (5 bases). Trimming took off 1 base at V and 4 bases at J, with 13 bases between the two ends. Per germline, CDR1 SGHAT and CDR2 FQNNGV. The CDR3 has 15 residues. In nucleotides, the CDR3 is TGTGCCAGCAGCTTAGCTGGGCTAGCTACAGAGACCCAGTACTTC. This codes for CASSLAGLATETQYF.

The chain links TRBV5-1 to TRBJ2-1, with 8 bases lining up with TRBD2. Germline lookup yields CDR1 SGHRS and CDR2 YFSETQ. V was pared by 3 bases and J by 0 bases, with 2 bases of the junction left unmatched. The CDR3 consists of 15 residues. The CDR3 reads CASSWTSPSYNEQFF. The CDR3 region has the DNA TGCGCCAGCAGCTGGACTAGCCCCTCCTACAATGAGCAGTTCTTC.

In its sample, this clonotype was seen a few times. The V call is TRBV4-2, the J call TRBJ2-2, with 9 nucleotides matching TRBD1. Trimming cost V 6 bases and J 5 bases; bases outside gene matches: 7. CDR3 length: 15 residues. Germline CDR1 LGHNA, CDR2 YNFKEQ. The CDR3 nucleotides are TGTGCCAGCAGGCTCTCGGGACAGGGAACCGGGGAGCTGTTTTTT. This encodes CASRLSGQGTGELFF.

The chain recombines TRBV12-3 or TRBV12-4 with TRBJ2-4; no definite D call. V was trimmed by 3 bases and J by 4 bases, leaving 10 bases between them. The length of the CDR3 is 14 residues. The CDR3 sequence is CASSFEEGKNIQYF. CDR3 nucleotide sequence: TGTGCCAGCAGTTTCGAGGAAGGGAAAAACATTCAGTACTTC.

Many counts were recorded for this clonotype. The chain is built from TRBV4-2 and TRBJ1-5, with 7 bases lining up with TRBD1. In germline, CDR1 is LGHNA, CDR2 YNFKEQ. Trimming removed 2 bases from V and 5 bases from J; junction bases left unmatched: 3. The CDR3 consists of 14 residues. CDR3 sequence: CASSQTGEYQPQHF. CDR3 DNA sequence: TGTGCCAGCAGCCAAACAGGGGAATATCAGCCCCAGCATTTT.